These 30 T cell receptor beta chains came from one sample sequenced in a study of patients and donors after allogeneic stem cell transplantation. From the RT-PCR reads, TCRdb called clonotypes with MiXCR, one entry per CDR3 protein. Here the sample spans 900,000 to 1,000,000 distinct CDR3 sequences, approximately 19% being singletons. Material for sequencing was blood, either unsorted or a sorted T cell fraction (not recorded which). These receptors were taken from a human donor who was either an allogeneic HSCT recipient or a stem cell or donor lymphocyte infusion donor (not recorded which). It is not recorded whose cells these are; they may come from a transplant donor.

This clonotype was detected a few times. The CDR3 reads CASSYAGQPYEQYF. For the CDR3, the DNA is TGTGCCAGCAGTTACGCGGGACAGCCCTACGAGCAGTACTTC. The chain joins TRBV6-5 to TRBJ2-7; D perhaps matches TRBD1 (7 bases). The germline V and J ends were trimmed by 2 bases and 2 bases, with 10 bases remaining between them. The V gene's germline CDR1 is MNHEY and CDR2 SVGAGI. The CDR3 length is 14 residues.

The rearrangement joins TRBV30 to TRBJ2-2; no clear D gene. The germline V gene has CDR1 GTSNPN and CDR2 SVGIG (reference sequence). This CDR3 is built from 13 residues. V lost 3 bases to trimming and J lost 8 bases, with 13 bases between them. The CDR3: CAWRVSVGGELFF. CDR3 in DNA: TGTGCCTGGAGAGTTAGTGTAGGTGGGGAGCTGTTTTTT.

This chain connects TRBV5-6 to TRBJ1-6; D gene ambiguous. V was pared by 3 bases and J by 4 bases, with 5 bases between. Germline CDR1 and CDR2: SGHDT and YYEEEE. This CDR3 is 13 amino acids long. The CDR3 bases are TGTGCCAGCAGCTCCACTTATAATTCACCCCTCCACTTT. Its translation is CASSSTYNSPLHF.

This clonotype was counted between two and nine times. V and J are TRBV20-1 and TRBJ2-1; perhaps TRBD2 as D (5 bases). The CDR3 consists of 11 residues. V lost 6 bases and J lost 12, with 15 bases in between. Germline CDR1 reads DFQATT; CDR2 reads SNEGSKA (reference sequence). This CDR3 is CSARLGVVQFF. The CDR3 bases are TGCAGTGCAAGACTGGGAGTTGTGCAGTTCTTC.

This clonotype turned up a few times. The chain recombines TRBV12-3 or TRBV12-4 with TRBJ2-1; 10 nucleotides match TRBD2. The CDR3 is made up of 17 amino acids. J was trimmed by 0 bases and V by 6 bases; bases with no gene match: 8. The CDR3 reads CASSLTSGPHSYNEQFF. DNA of the CDR3: TGTGCCAGCAGCCTGACTAGCGGGCCTCACTCCTACAATGAGCAGTTCTTC.

This clonotype was observed a handful of times. This rearrangement joins TRBV4-2 to TRBJ2-7; 9 bases fit TRBD2. Germline V gene lookup returns CDR1 LGHNA and CDR2 YNFKEQ. This CDR3 comprises 16 residues. V gave up 0 bases and J gave up 2 bases; unmatched junction bases: 5. This CDR3 is CASSQDEAGGPYEQYF. CDR3 nucleotides: TGTGCCAGCAGCCAAGATGAGGCGGGAGGGCCCTACGAGCAGTACTTC.

In its sample, this clonotype was seen many times. This sequence joins TRBV4-3 and TRBJ2-5, with TRBD1 matching over 8 bases. Germline CDR1 is LGHNA and CDR2 is YSLEER. J lost 5 bases, V lost 0 bases, and 5 bases had no gene match. The CDR3 loop spans 15 amino acids. Written as DNA, the CDR3 is TGCGCCAGCAGCCAAGATAGACAGGGGTGGGAGACCCAGTACTTC. Translated: CASSQDRQGWETQYF.

CDR3 loop: CSVEPGPKETQYF. The CDR3 DNA sequence: TGCAGCGTTGAACCGGGACCAAAAGAGACCCAGTACTTC. V and J are TRBV29-1 and TRBJ2-5; either TRBD1 or TRBD2 may fit D (5 bases each). Germline assignment: CDR1 SQVTM and CDR2 ANQGSEA. Trimming stripped 2 bases from V and 3 bases from J, with 10 bases between. This CDR3 is 13 amino acids long.

The genes are TRBV12-3 or TRBV12-4 and TRBJ1-3; D not certain. The CDR3 spans 14 residues. The V and J ends lost 2 bases and 0 bases respectively, with 5 bases between them. In nucleotides, the CDR3 is TGTGCCAGCAGTTTATCGGACTCTGGAAACACCATATATTTT. Its translation: CASSLSDSGNTIYF.

The rearrangement joins TRBV9 to TRBJ2-2, with D maybe TRBD1 (5 bases). CDR3 size: 17 residues. CDR1 and CDR2 (germline): SGDLS, YYNGEE. Trimming removed 1 base at V and 4 bases at J, with 17 bases between. CDR3: CASSVRLIGVGTGELFF. In DNA form, the CDR3 reads TGTGCCAGCAGCGTAAGACTCATAGGGGTCGGCACCGGGGAGCTGTTTTTT.

This clonotype has just a few counts. This chain uses TRBV2 with TRBJ2-3, with a possible D match to TRBD2 (5 bases). In germline, CDR1 is SNHLY, CDR2 FYNNEI. The CDR3 length is 14 residues. V lost 8 bases to trimming and J lost 1 base, with 13 bases between them. CDR3 nucleotide sequence: TGTGCCAGCCGGCGTGGTAGCGGCACAGATACGCAGTATTTT. Translated, it gives CASRRGSGTDTQYF.

The table lists this clonotype with many counts. The V and J genes are TRBV5-1 and TRBJ2-1; 10 positions agree with TRBD2. The V and J ends lost 5 bases and 10 bases, in that order; junction bases with no gene match: 9. This CDR3 region has 14 residues. Germline CDR1 SGHRS, CDR2 YFSETQ. Here the CDR3 reads CASRLAGGPQEQFF. In DNA form, the CDR3 reads TGCGCCAGCAGGTTAGCGGGAGGCCCTCAAGAGCAGTTCTTC.

This clonotype has only a few counts. The DNA of the CDR3 is TGCGCCAGCAGCCAAGAGTCTCGACTGGGAAACACCATATATTTT. As protein: CASSQESRLGNTIYF. The chain links TRBV4-1 to TRBJ1-3; no clear D. Trimming left V 0 bases short and J 4 bases short, with 10 bases between. CDR1 and CDR2 from the germline V gene are MGHRA and YSYEKL. The CDR3 runs 15 residues.

This clonotype is a singleton in its sample. The chain combines TRBV6-5 with TRBJ1-1, with unresolved D. The CDR3 consists of 16 residues. The V gene lost 0 bases and the J gene lost 2 bases, with 13 bases spanning the gap. Germline-derived CDR1 and CDR2 are MNHEY and SVGAGI. As DNA, the CDR3 is TGTGCCAGCAGTTACTCCTCAAACAAACAAAACACTGAAGCTTTCTTT. Translating gives CASSYSSNKQNTEAFF.

The rearrangement links TRBV27 to TRBJ2-2; D perhaps matches TRBD1 (6 bases). Germline V gives CDR1 MNHEY, CDR2 SMNVEV (reference sequence). The CDR3 runs 15 residues. Trimming cost V 5 bases and J 0 bases, with 10 bases left between them. The CDR3 nucleotides read TGTGCCAGCAGTGCCAACAGGGCGAACACCGGGGAGCTGTTTTTT. It codes for CASSANRANTGELFF.

The rearrangement uses TRBV12-3 or TRBV12-4 and TRBJ2-2, with D perhaps matching TRBD1 (6 bases). The V end was cut by 3 bases, the J end by 2 bases, with 10 bases between. The CDR3 spans 15 residues. CDR3 nucleotides: TGTGCCAGCAGTTTGGACAGACTTAACACCGGGGAGCTGTTTTTT. It yields the protein CASSLDRLNTGELFF.

This clonotype appeared a few times. The chain links TRBV20-1 to TRBJ2-3; D gene uncertain. This CDR3 spans 13 amino acids. V was shortened by 6 bases and J by 3 bases, with 13 bases between the two germline ends. CDR1 and CDR2 (germline): DFQATT, SNEGSKA (reference sequence). The CDR3 spells CSALLAPTDTQYF. In DNA form, the CDR3 reads TGCAGTGCCCTACTGGCGCCAACAGATACGCAGTATTTT.

The V call is TRBV6-2 or TRBV6-3, the J call TRBJ2-1; the D gene is possibly TRBD1 (7 bases). Germline assignment: CDR1 MNHEY and CDR2 SVGEGT. V was trimmed by 7 bases and J by 8 bases, leaving 12 bases between them. The CDR3 spans 12 residues. The CDR3 nucleotides read TGTGCCAGCAACGACAGGGAGGATGAGCAGTTCTTC. It codes for CASNDREDEQFF.

V gene TRBV29-1 combines with J gene TRBJ2-5, with D perhaps assigned TRBD1 or TRBD2 (5 bases each). V lost 7 bases and J lost 5, with 17 bases in between. The length of the CDR3 is 13 residues. The germline V gene encodes CDR1 SQVTM and CDR2 ANQGSEA. CDR3 in amino acids: CSAGAPSRETQYF. The CDR3 nucleotides are TGCAGCGCCGGGGCCCCCTCCAGGGAGACCCAGTACTTC.

The rearrangement uses TRBV5-6 and TRBJ2-7, with a weak D call TRBD1 (5 bases). The CDR3 has 12 residues. V lost 2 bases to trimming and J lost 7 bases, with 10 bases between them. Looked up from germline, CDR1 is SGHDT and CDR2 is YYEEEE. CDR3 sequence: CASSFTSGEQYF. The CDR3 DNA follows: TGTGCCAGCAGCTTCACTTCAGGGGAGCAGTACTTC.

There are many counts of this clonotype. This rearrangement joins TRBV11-2 to TRBJ2-3; tentatively, D is TRBD2 (6 bases). The CDR3 has 17 amino acids. V was pared by 1 base and J by 4 bases, with 18 bases between. CDR1 is SGHAT, CDR2 FQNNGV, per germline. CDR3 residues: CASSLVGSGNGADTQYF. Here the CDR3 DNA reads TGTGCCAGCAGCTTAGTAGGTAGCGGAAATGGGGCAGATACGCAGTATTTT. The whole variable domain, remainder taken from reference TRBV11-2 and TRBJ2-3, is EAGVAQSPRYKIIEKRQSVAFWCNPISGHATLYWYQQILGQGPKLLIQFQNNGVVDDSQLPKDRFSAERLKGVDSTLKIQPAKLEDSAVYLCASSLVGSGNGADTQYFGPGTRLTVL.

This sequence joins TRBV6-2 or TRBV6-3 and TRBJ2-7, with 7 positions matching TRBD1. With V trimmed by 4 bases and J by 1 base, 10 bases remained unmatched. The CDR3 has 16 residues. Germline CDR1 MNHEY, CDR2 SVGEGT. For the CDR3, the DNA is TGTGCCAGCAGTTTCTACTCTGGGACAGCTTCCTACGAGCAGTACTTC. Protein product: CASSFYSGTASYEQYF.

This clonotype was recorded a few times. The V and J genes are TRBV4-3 and TRBJ1-6, with D perhaps TRBD1 (5 bases). Between the trimmed V and J ends, which lost 1 base and 7 bases, there was a span of 11 bases. CDR1 and CDR2 (germline): LGHNA, YSLEER. The CDR3 is 15 residues long. In nucleotides, the CDR3 is TGCGCCAGCAGCCAAGTGGGACCAACGAATTCACCCCTCCACTTT. Translated, it gives CASSQVGPTNSPLHF.

The V gene is TRBV24-1, the J gene TRBJ1-5; no definite D call. Looked up from germline, CDR1 is KGHDR and CDR2 is SFDVKD. This CDR3 has 14 amino acids. Trimming pared 7 bases from V and 0 bases from J, leaving 9 bases between. CDR3 sequence: CATRGSGSNQPQHF. The CDR3 bases are TGTGCCACCAGGGGATCAGGTAGCAATCAGCCCCAGCATTTT.

This clonotype was seen at least ten times. V gene TRBV4-1 combines with J gene TRBJ1-2, with unresolved D. CDR3 length: 15 amino acids. Trimming cost V 0 bases and J 0 bases, with 8 bases left between them. Germline CDR1 is MGHRA and CDR2 is YSYEKL. The CDR3 DNA reads TGCGCCAGCAGCCAAGATCCCCTAGCTAACTATGGCTACACCTTC. This encodes CASSQDPLANYGYTF.

This clonotype was detected a few times. The J gene is TRBJ1-1, the V gene TRBV12-5; D gene ambiguous. CDR1 and CDR2 (germline): LGHNT, FRNRAP. The germline V and J ends were trimmed by 1 base and 1 base, with 7 bases remaining between them. The CDR3 has 14 residues. As DNA, the CDR3 is TGTGCTAGTGGTTTGGGCAGTTCGAACACTGAAGCTTTCTTT. It encodes CASGLGSSNTEAFF.

The rearrangement uses TRBV7-8 and TRBJ2-7; 9 bases fit TRBD1. The V segment lost 5 bases and the J segment 2 bases; nucleotides outside the gene matches: 10. The CDR3 spans 16 residues. The germline CDR1 and CDR2 sequences are SGHVS and FQNEAQ. The CDR3 region has the DNA TGTGCCAGCAGCCCCGCCGACAGGGGGGCACCCTACGAGCAGTACTTC. It codes for CASSPADRGAPYEQYF.

The chain couples TRBV10-3 to TRBJ1-2; TRBD1 might be the D (6 bases). This CDR3 has 14 residues. Deletions cut 2 bases from V and 1 base from J, with 8 bases between. The germline V gene has CDR1 ENHRY and CDR2 SYGVKD. The CDR3 region is CAISETGINYGYTF. The CDR3 DNA sequence: TGTGCCATCAGTGAGACAGGGATTAACTATGGCTACACCTTC.

The chain recombines TRBV27 with TRBJ2-7; TRBD2 might be the D (5 bases). V was clipped by 5 bases and J by 5 bases, with 13 bases between them. The CDR3 is 13 amino acids. The germline gives CDR1 MNHEY, CDR2 SMNVEV (reference sequence). The CDR3 DNA reads TGTGCCAGCAGTCCGATGTCCGGGGACGAGCAGTACTTC. Residues: CASSPMSGDEQYF.

This clonotype came up many times. The chain uses TRBV24-1 and TRBJ2-2, with D possibly TRBD2 on 6 matching bases. Trimming cost V 9 bases and J 3 bases, with 13 bases left between them. Germline V gene lookup returns CDR1 KGHDR and CDR2 SFDVKD. The CDR3 is 14 residues long. The CDR3 bases are TGTGCCACCGAGGGACTGGCATACACCGGGGAGCTGTTTTTT. This translates into CATEGLAYTGELFF.